The clone carrying this T cell receptor (beta chain) was observed a handful of times. The antigen is unknown. This CDR3 has 16 amino acids. Germline V gene lookup returns CDR1 KGHDR and CDR2 SFDVKD. V was pared by 3 bases and J by 5 bases, with 18 bases between. The sample originates from a study of T-cell memory formation after mild COVID-19. Study-wide results and caveats: Pre-infection memory contained some responding clones, which suggested that cross-reactive memory had joined. Clones that got smaller from day 15 to 85 had even CD4/CD8, while clones growing later tipped toward CD4+. The CD4+ clones that contracted clustered mainly within CM and EM, and the CD8+ clones concentrated in EMRA.

After 5'RACE with constant-segment primers, TCR alpha and TCR beta cDNA libraries carrying sample barcodes and UMIs were obtained. TCRdb fed the 5' RACE reads into MiXCR, producing one record per CDR3 protein. The sample consists of hundreds of thousands of distinct CDR3 sequences, more than 20% of them appearing once. This sequence joins TRBV24-1 and TRBJ2-5; tentative D call: TRBD2 (6 bases). The sample comprised PBMCs or a T cell subset sorted from them (not recorded which). This receptor was identified in an adult woman who had mild COVID-19 (a few samples of this study predate the infection). Cell type and time point are not known. CDR3 amino acids: CATSDSLGGAGETQYF. The CDR3 DNA is TGTGCCACCAGTGATAGTCTTGGAGGGGCAGGCGAGACCCAGTACTTC.